This passage covers 27 T cell receptor beta chains from one sample sequenced in a study of PD-1 blockade in classical Hodgkin lymphoma. Exposure to brentuximab vedotin varied, and each patient had relapsed following autologous stem cell transplantation. Method: immunoSEQ multiplex PCR; TCRdb's copy keeps in-frame clones and lacks some. This repertoire shows 55,000 to 80,000 clones, more than 85% found once; its top ten account for approximately 8%. The sequences come from peripheral blood mononuclear cells (PBMCs), collected at baseline. The receptors were gathered from a human donor with classical Hodgkin lymphoma.

V usage is TRBV18 and J usage is TRBJ1-5, with D maybe TRBD1 (6 bases). The CDR3 runs to 14 residues. In germline, CDR1 is KGHSH, CDR2 LQKENI. V lost 8 bases and J lost 5, with 16 bases in between. CDR3 DNA sequence: TGTGCCAGCCGGGGGGGGGCCAGGGATCAGCCCCAGCATTTT. Its translation: CASRGGARDQPQHF.

The V call is TRBV19, the J call TRBJ2-7, with 8 bases lining up with TRBD1. CDR1 and CDR2 from the germline V gene are LNHDA and SQIVND (reference sequence). This CDR3 is 14 amino acids long. Trimming took 3 bases from V and 6 from J; bases not matched to a gene: 7. CDR3 sequence reads: CASSMRQGASEQYF. For the CDR3, the DNA is TGTGCCAGTAGTATGAGGCAGGGGGCGAGCGAGCAGTACTTC.

The genes are TRBV7-6 and TRBJ2-7; D unresolved. Trimming took 5 bases from V and 5 from J, leaving 16 bases between them. Germline V gene sequence: CDR1 SGHVS, CDR2 FNYEAQ. The CDR3 is 14 amino acids. The CDR3 DNA follows: TGTGCCAGCAGCCCATTGGACGGTAACCACGAGCAGTACTTC. Its translation: CASSPLDGNHEQYF. Filled out from reference TRBV7-6 and TRBJ2-7, the complete variable domain reads GAGVSQSPRYKVTKRGQDVALRCDPISGHVSLYWYRQALGQGPEFLTYFNYEAQQDKSGLPNDRFSAERPEGSISTLTIQRTEQRDSAMYRCASSPLDGNHEQYFGPGTRLTVT.

J is TRBJ1-4 and V is TRBV19; weak D call: TRBD1 (6 bases). The germline gives CDR1 LNHDA, CDR2 SQIVND (reference sequence). V was trimmed by 4 bases and J by 5 bases, leaving 14 bases between them. There are 15 residues in the CDR3. The CDR3 bases are TGTGCCAGTAGTACGACAGGCCTTTTCAATGAAAAACTGTTTTTT. This translates into CASSTTGLFNEKLFF.

This chain uses TRBV11-3 with TRBJ2-2; TRBD1 agrees at 10 bases. This CDR3 comprises 18 residues. CDR1 is SGHNT, CDR2 YENEEA, per germline. Trimming took 0 bases from V and 6 from J; bases not matched to a gene: 10. The CDR3 spells CASSLDPVGTGVPGELFF. The CDR3 nucleotides are TGTGCCAGCAGCTTAGATCCAGTGGGGACAGGGGTCCCCGGGGAGCTGTTTTTT.

Worth noting for this clone: Mismatch with germline at one junction end may stem from a read error. The chain has TRBV29-1 and TRBJ1-2; D remains ambiguous. This CDR3 is built from 8 residues. Germline CDR1 and CDR2: SQVTM and ANQGSEA. This CDR3 is CSVGVTDF. CDR3 DNA sequence: TGCAGCGTTGGGGTAACAGACTTC.

This chain uses TRBV19 with TRBJ1-6; D not resolved. This CDR3 has 16 residues. V lost 4 bases and J lost 6, with 16 bases in between. CDR1 is LNHDA and CDR2 is SQIVND in the germline V gene (reference sequence). The CDR3 sequence is CASSTLIVGPNSPLHF. The DNA for the CDR3 is TGTGCCAGTAGTACCCTGATAGTTGGCCCTAATTCACCCCTCCACTTT.

This chain joins TRBV7-3 and TRBJ2-2, with no clear D. The CDR3 sequence is 16 residues long. The V end lost 4 bases, the J end lost 5 bases, and 17 bases lay between the germline ends. Germline V CDR1 and CDR2: SGHTA, FQGTGA. CDR3 sequence reads: CASSSLPGGATGELFF. The CDR3 DNA follows: TGTGCCAGCAGCTCCCTGCCTGGCGGAGCTACCGGGGAGCTGTTTTTT.

The rearrangement uses TRBV7-8 and TRBJ1-1; D is possibly TRBD1 (5 bases). CDR3 size: 14 residues. Trimming removed 5 bases from V and 4 bases from J, with 14 bases in between. Germline V gene lookup returns CDR1 SGHVS and CDR2 FQNEAQ. CDR3 region: CASSTRGGSTEAFF. The CDR3 DNA sequence: TGTGCCAGCAGCACACGGGGGGGGAGCACTGAAGCTTTCTTT.

This rearrangement joins TRBV5-1 to TRBJ2-7; TRBD2 matches 11 bases. V was clipped by 4 bases and J by 6 bases; unmatched bases: 9. Germline CDR1 and CDR2: SGHRS and YFSETQ. The CDR3 consists of 15 residues. The CDR3 nucleotides are TGCGCCAGCAGCCCGTCACTAGCGGGAGCAGGCGAGCAGTACTTC. Translating it yields CASSPSLAGAGEQYF.

This clone was seen only a few times. V gene TRBV14 combines with J gene TRBJ2-7; 15 bases are shared with TRBD2. Germline CDR1 SGHDN, CDR2 FVKESK. The CDR3 has 16 amino acids. V dropped 4 bases and J dropped 7; count of bases not matched to a gene: 8. The CDR3 DNA reads TGTGCCAGCAGCCGTCAGACCGGGACTAGCGGGGGGGAGCAGTACTTC. It translates to CASSRQTGTSGGEQYF.

The sample holds one count of this clone. This chain links TRBV9 with TRBJ2-2; 8 nucleotides line up with TRBD2. Losses at the gene ends were 2 bases for V and 7 bases for J; bases not matched to a gene: 10. CDR1 and CDR2 from the germline V gene are SGDLS and YYNGEE. This CDR3 region has 16 residues. The CDR3 loop reads CASSVLAGYKGGELFF. The CDR3 DNA reads as TGTGCCAGCAGCGTCTTAGCGGGGTACAAGGGCGGGGAGCTGTTTTTT.

The chain couples TRBV7-9 to TRBJ2-1; tentatively, D is TRBD1 (5 bases). The V gene lost 1 base and the J gene lost 7 bases, with 14 bases spanning the gap. Germline V gene sequence: CDR1 SEHNR, CDR2 FQNEAQ (reference sequence). The CDR3 runs to 15 residues. CDR3 protein: CASSLDRSSGNEQFF. The CDR3 nucleotides are TGTGCCAGCAGCTTAGACAGGTCCTCCGGGAATGAGCAGTTCTTC.

V is TRBV30 and J is TRBJ1-5; D not certain. Trimming removed 2 bases from V and 3 bases from J, with 11 bases in between. The CDR3 is 14 residues long. The germline gives CDR1 GTSNPN, CDR2 SVGIG (reference sequence). The CDR3 here is CAWSQRQDNQPQHF. The CDR3 nucleotides are TGTGCCTGGAGTCAGAGGCAGGACAATCAGCCCCAGCATTTT.

The chain links TRBV5-6 to TRBJ2-5, with TRBD1 as a possible D gene (6 bases). Trimming stripped 2 bases from V and 2 bases from J, with 7 bases between. CDR1 and CDR2 (germline): SGHDT, YYEEEE. The CDR3 is 13 residues long. CDR3 DNA: TGTGCCAGCAGCTTAGACAGGCAAGAGACCCAGTACTTC. This gives the protein CASSLDRQETQYF.

The chain combines TRBV7-9 with TRBJ2-7, with D maybe TRBD1 (6 bases). V lost 5 bases, J lost 3 bases, and 23 bases lay in between. CDR3 length: 17 amino acids. Germline V gene sequence: CDR1 SEHNR, CDR2 FQNEAQ (reference sequence). The CDR3: CASSPVLETGLVYEQYF. In DNA, the CDR3 is TGTGCCAGCAGCCCAGTTCTCGAAACAGGGTTGGTCTACGAGCAGTACTTC.

V gene TRBV5-6 combines with J gene TRBJ2-7; perhaps TRBD2 as D (6 bases). Germline V lookup: CDR1 SGHDT, CDR2 YYEEEE. The CDR3 is 12 amino acids. V was trimmed by 0 bases and J by 7 bases, leaving 8 bases between them. The CDR3 region has the DNA TGTGCCAGCAGCTTGGTGCGGGGAGAGCAGTACTTC. It translates to CASSLVRGEQYF.

This chain uses TRBV11-1 with TRBJ2-7; TRBD2 agrees at 9 bases. Trimming at V came to 5 bases and at J to 2 bases, leaving 4 bases not matched to a gene. The CDR3 spans 14 residues. Looked up from germline, CDR1 is SGHAT and CDR2 is FQDESV (reference sequence). As DNA, the CDR3 is TGTGCCAGCAGCCCCAGACTAGCGGCCTACGAGCAGTACTTC. Its protein product is CASSPRLAAYEQYF.

The rearrangement uses TRBV7-9 and TRBJ2-7; either TRBD1 or TRBD2 may supply D (5 bases each). The V end was cut by 6 bases, the J end by 3 bases, with 15 bases between. The CDR3 runs to 14 residues. The germline V gene has CDR1 SEHNR and CDR2 FQNEAQ (reference sequence). The CDR3 DNA follows: TGTGCCAGCAGTACCCGGGACCCTATCTACGAGCAGTACTTC. Translation gives CASSTRDPIYEQYF.

The rearrangement links TRBV19 to TRBJ2-1, with 10 bases identical to TRBD1. V lost 7 bases to trimming and J lost 6 bases; unmatched junction nucleotides: 15. This CDR3 comprises 17 residues. Germline lookup yields CDR1 LNHDA and CDR2 SQIVND (reference sequence). DNA of the CDR3: TGTGCCAGTACCCTCACCGGGCGGGACAGGGGTATCAATGAGCAGTTCTTC. Its translation is CASTLTGRDRGINEQFF.

The chain links TRBV4-2 to TRBJ2-3; unclear D gene. Germline V gene sequence: CDR1 LGHNA, CDR2 YNFKEQ. Deletions cut 0 bases from V and 5 bases from J, with 9 bases between. The CDR3 extends over 14 amino acids. CDR3 DNA sequence: TGTGCCAGCAGCCAAGAAAGGACCCAAGATACGCAGTATTTT. Its protein product is CASSQERTQDTQYF.

V usage is TRBV28 and J usage is TRBJ2-1; TRBD1 matches 10 bases. Germline loops: CDR1 MDHEN, CDR2 SYDVKM. The CDR3 has 15 residues. V trimming: 6 bases; J trimming: 8 bases; junction bases outside the gene matches: 10. CDR3 amino acids: CASRTGQGVFDEQFF. The CDR3 DNA reads TGTGCCAGCAGAACCGGACAGGGGGTTTTCGATGAGCAGTTCTTC.

The chain joins TRBV5-4 to TRBJ2-3; 13 bases map to TRBD2. With 4 bases clipped from V and 2 bases from J, the junction kept 7 bases outside the gene matches. The CDR3 runs 17 residues. Germline V gene data show CDR1 as SGHNT and CDR2 as YYREEE (reference sequence). As DNA, the CDR3 is TGTGCCAGCAGCCCAGGGGGGACTAGCGGGAACACAGATACGCAGTATTTT. Its translation: CASSPGGTSGNTDTQYF.

The chain links TRBV5-1 to TRBJ1-4, with D possibly TRBD1 on 6 matching bases. CDR1 and CDR2 (germline): SGHRS, YFSETQ. The V end lost 4 bases, the J end lost 1 base, and 8 bases lay between the germline ends. The CDR3 contains 14 residues. The CDR3 spells CASSRQETNEKLFF. CDR3 DNA sequence: TGCGCCAGCAGCCGACAGGAAACTAATGAAAAACTGTTTTTT.

The chain links TRBV11-2 to TRBJ2-5, with D possibly matching TRBD2 (6 bases). Trimming took off 3 bases at V and 1 base at J, with 18 bases between the two ends. CDR1 and CDR2 from the germline V gene are SGHAT and FQNNGV. The CDR3 has 17 residues. The CDR3 spells CASSLPGRSPGQETQYF. CDR3 DNA: TGTGCCAGCAGCTTGCCGGGGAGGTCCCCGGGCCAAGAGACCCAGTACTTC.

This chain links TRBV7-8 with TRBJ1-2; a possible D gene is TRBD1 (5 bases). Germline CDR1 SGHVS, CDR2 FQNEAQ. CDR3 length: 12 residues. The V gene lost 5 bases and the J gene lost 6 bases, with 10 bases spanning the gap. The CDR3 DNA follows: TGTGCCAGCAGCCTGGGGACGGATGGCTACACCTTC. It codes for CASSLGTDGYTF.

The chain links TRBV5-1 to TRBJ2-5, with TRBD1 matching 7 bases. V gave up 4 bases and J gave up 2 bases; unmatched junction bases: 5. Per the germline V gene, CDR1 is SGHRS and CDR2 is YFSETQ. The CDR3 contains 14 residues. In DNA form, the CDR3 reads TGCGCCAGCAGCGAGGGACAGCCTCAAGAGACCCAGTACTTC. Translating gives CASSEGQPQETQYF.